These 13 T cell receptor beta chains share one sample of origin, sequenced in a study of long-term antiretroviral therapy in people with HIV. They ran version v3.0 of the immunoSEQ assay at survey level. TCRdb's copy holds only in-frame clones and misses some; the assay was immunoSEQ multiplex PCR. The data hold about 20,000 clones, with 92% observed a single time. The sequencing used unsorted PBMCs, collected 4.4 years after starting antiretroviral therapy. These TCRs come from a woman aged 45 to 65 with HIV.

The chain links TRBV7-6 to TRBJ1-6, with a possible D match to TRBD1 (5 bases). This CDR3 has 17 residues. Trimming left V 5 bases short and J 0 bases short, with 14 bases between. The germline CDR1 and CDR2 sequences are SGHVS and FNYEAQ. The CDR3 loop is CASSPRTTSSYNSPLHF. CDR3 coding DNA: TGTGCCAGCAGCCCACGGACAACGAGCTCCTATAATTCACCCCTCCACTTT.

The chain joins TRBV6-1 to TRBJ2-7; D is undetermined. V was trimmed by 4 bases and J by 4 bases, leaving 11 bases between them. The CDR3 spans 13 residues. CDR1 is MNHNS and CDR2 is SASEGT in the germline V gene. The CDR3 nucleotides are TGTGCCAGCAGTGCACTCCTGGGATACGAGCAGTACTTC. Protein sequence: CASSALLGYEQYF.

The CDR3 DNA reads as TGTGCCAGCAGCAGGGAAGTAAATTCACCCCTCCACTTT. Protein product: CASSREVNSPLHF. The chain uses TRBV6-4 and TRBJ1-6; D possibly corresponds to TRBD1 (5 bases). The germline gives CDR1 MRHNA, CDR2 SNTAGT. This CDR3 comprises 13 residues. V was clipped by 6 bases and J by 7 bases, with 10 bases between them.

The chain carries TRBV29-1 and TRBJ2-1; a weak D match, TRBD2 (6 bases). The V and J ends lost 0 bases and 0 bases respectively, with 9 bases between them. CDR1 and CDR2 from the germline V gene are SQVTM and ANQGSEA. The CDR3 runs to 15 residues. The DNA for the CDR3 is TGCAGCGTTGAAGATCAAGCGGGCTCCTACAATGAGCAGTTCTTC. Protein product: CSVEDQAGSYNEQFF.

DNA for the CDR3: TGTGCCTGGAAGCGGGGGACGAACACCGGGGAGCTGTTTTTT. This sequence encodes CAWKRGTNTGELFF. The chain carries TRBV30 and TRBJ2-2, with 8 bases fitting TRBD2. The CDR3 has 14 residues. CDR1 is GTSNPN and CDR2 is SVGIG in the germline V gene (reference sequence). Losses at the gene ends were 4 bases for V and 0 bases for J; bases not matched to a gene: 1.

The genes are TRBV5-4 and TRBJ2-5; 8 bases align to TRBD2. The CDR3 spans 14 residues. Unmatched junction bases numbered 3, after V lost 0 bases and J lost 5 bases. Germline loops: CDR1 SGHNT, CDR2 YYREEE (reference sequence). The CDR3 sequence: CASSLAGRVETQYF. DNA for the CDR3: TGTGCCAGCAGCTTGGCCGGGAGGGTCGAGACCCAGTACTTC.

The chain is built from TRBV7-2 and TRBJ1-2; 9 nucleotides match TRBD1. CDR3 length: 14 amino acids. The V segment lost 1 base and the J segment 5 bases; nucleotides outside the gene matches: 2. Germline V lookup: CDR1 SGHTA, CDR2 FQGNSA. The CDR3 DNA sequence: TGTGCCAGCAGCTTAGTGACAGGGGGGTATGGCTACACCTTC. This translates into CASSLVTGGYGYTF.

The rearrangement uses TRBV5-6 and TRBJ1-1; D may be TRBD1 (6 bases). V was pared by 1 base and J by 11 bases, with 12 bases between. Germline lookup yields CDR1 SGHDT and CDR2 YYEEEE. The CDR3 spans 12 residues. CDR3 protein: CASSLTGLAAFF. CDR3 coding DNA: TGTGCCAGCAGCTTGACAGGGTTAGCGGCTTTCTTT.

The CDR3 DNA reads TGTGCCAGCAGTGAAGCGTACAGGGCTAGTGGCTACACCTTC. Its translation: CASSEAYRASGYTF. The chain combines TRBV2 with TRBJ1-2; tentatively, D is TRBD1 (6 bases). Looked up from germline, CDR1 is SNHLY and CDR2 is FYNNEI. CDR3 length: 14 amino acids. The V end lost 0 bases, the J end lost 7 bases, and 12 bases lay between the germline ends. The whole variable domain, remainder taken from reference TRBV2 and TRBJ1-2, is EPEVTQTPSHQVTQMGQEVILRCVPISNHLYFYWYRQILGQKVEFLVSFYNNEISEKSEIFDDQFSVERPDGSNFTLKIRSTKLEDSAMYFCASSEAYRASGYTFGSGTRLTVV.

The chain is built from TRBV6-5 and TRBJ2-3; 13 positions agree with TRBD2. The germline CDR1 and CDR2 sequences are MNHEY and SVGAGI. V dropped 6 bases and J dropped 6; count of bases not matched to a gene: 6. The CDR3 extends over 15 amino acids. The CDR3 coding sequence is TGTGCCAGCAGGGAACTAGCGGGGGGGCTTGATACGCAGTATTTT. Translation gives CASRELAGGLDTQYF.

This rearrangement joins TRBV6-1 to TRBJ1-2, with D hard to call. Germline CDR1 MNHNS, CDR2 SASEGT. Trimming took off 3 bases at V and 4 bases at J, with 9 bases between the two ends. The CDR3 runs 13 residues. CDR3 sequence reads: CASSEDRRYGYTF. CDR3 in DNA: TGTGCCAGCAGTGAGGATCGGCGCTATGGCTACACCTTC.

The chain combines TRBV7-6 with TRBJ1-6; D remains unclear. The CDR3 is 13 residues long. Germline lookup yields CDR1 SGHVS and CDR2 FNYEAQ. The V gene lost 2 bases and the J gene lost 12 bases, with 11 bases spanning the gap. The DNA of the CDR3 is TGTGCCAGCAGCTTAAGGGAAGGAGAACCCCTCCACTTT. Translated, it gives CASSLREGEPLHF. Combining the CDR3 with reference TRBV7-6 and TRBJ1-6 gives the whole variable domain GAGVSQSPRYKVTKRGQDVALRCDPISGHVSLYWYRQALGQGPEFLTYFNYEAQQDKSGLPNDRFSAERPEGSISTLTIQRTEQRDSAMYRCASSLREGEPLHFGNGTRLTVT.

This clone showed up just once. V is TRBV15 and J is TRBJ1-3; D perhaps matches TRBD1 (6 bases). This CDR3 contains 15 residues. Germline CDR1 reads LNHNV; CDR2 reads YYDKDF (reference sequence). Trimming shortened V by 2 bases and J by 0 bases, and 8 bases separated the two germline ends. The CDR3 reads CATSRQGNSGNTIYF. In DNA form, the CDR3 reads TGTGCCACCAGCAGACAGGGGAACTCTGGAAACACCATATATTTT.